This entry concerns a single T cell receptor beta chain. Trimming at V came to 7 bases and at J to 4 bases, leaving 6 bases not matched to a gene. This CDR3 comprises 13 residues. Germline V CDR1 and CDR2: SQVTM, ANQGSEA. As processed by the authors: Reference gene primer amplification yielded estimated nucleated cell counts. Some clones are missing from TCRdb's copy, which holds only in-frame ones; the method was immunoSEQ multiplex PCR. V and J calls plus clone size are reproduced from that table; the DNA served to infer D and trimming. Of under 150,000 clones detected, more than 70% appear once; the ten largest clones hold 28%. The data were obtained in a study of blood T cell repertoires in COVID-19. On the study more broadly: Acute-phase and convalescent COVID-19 samples originated in the United States, Italy and Spain. The analysed material was cDNA or gDNA that came from T cells, B-cell-depleted T cells, or PBMCs.

The rearrangement links TRBV29-1 to TRBJ1-1; 10 bases are shared with TRBD1. What was sequenced was peripheral blood. The clonotype originates from a human donor in a cohort sampled during active COVID-19. CDR3 nucleotide sequence: TGCAGCGCAGGGACAGGGGATGGCACTGAAGCTTTCTTT. Protein: CSAGTGDGTEAFF. Complete variable domain (other parts from reference TRBV29-1 and TRBJ1-1): SAVISQKPSRDICQRGTSLTIQCQVDSQVTMMFWYRQQPGQSLTLIATANQGSEATYESGFVIDKFPISRPNLTFSTLTVSNMSPEDSSIYLCSAGTGDGTEAFFGQGTRLTVV.